This TCR beta chain was captured in a study of blood T cell repertoires in COVID-19. Sequencing used immunoSEQ multiplex PCR; TCRdb keeps in-frame clones, though not all of them. The repertoire holds roughly 140,000 clones, approximately 84% seen once, with over 5% in the top ten. With 4 bases removed from V and 3 bases from J, the gap between germline ends came to 10 bases. Germline V gene lookup returns CDR1 SGDLS and CDR2 YYNGEE. There are 13 residues in the CDR3. The sequence derives from a human donor in a cohort sampled during active COVID-19. V and J are TRBV9 and TRBJ1-1; TRBD1 is a possible D gene (5 bases). Sequenced sample: peripheral blood. CDR3 coding DNA: TGTGCCAGCAGCCCTCAGGGTGACACTGAAGCTTTCTTT. Amino acids: CASSPQGDTEAFF.